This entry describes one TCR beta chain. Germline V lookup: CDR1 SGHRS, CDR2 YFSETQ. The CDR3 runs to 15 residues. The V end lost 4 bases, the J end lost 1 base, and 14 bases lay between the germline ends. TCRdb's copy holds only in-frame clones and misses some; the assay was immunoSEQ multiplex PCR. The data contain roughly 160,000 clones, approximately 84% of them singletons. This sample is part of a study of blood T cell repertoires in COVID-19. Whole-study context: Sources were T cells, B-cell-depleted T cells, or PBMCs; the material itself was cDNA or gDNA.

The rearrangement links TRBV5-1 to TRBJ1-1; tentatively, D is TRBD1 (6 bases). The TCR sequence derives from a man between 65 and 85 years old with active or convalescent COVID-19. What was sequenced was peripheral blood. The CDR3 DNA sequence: TGCGCCAGCAGCCTGGGACATAGTAAGAACACTGAAGCTTTCTTT. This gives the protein CASSLGHSKNTEAFF.